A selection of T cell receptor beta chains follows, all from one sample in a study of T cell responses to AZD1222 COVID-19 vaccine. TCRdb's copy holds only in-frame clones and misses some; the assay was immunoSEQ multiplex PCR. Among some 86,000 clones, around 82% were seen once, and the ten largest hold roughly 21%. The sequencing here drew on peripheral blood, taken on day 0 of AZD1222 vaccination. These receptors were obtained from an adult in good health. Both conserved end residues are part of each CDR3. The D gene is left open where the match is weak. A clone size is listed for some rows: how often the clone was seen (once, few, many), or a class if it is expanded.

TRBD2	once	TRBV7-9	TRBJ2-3	TGTGCCAGCAGCGTTAGCGGGGGTAGCACAGATACGCAGTATTTT	CASSVSGGSTDTQYF
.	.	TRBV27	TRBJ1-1	TGTGCCAGCAGTACCCGGACCCGAGGGGTGAACACTGAAGCTTTCTTT	CASSTRTRGVNTEAFF
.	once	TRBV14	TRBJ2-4	TGTGCCAGCAGCCAAGACAGGTCCCGCGAAAACATTCAGTACTTC	CASSQDRSRENIQYF
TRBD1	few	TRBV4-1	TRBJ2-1	TGCGCCAGCAGCCAGAACAGGGGCGCCTACAATGAGCAGTTCTTC	CASSQNRGAYNEQFF
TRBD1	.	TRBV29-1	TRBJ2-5	TGCAGCGTTGAAGAGGGCAGGGGGCAGTATGAGACCCAGTACTTC	CSVEEGRGQYETQYF
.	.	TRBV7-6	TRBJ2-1	TGTGCCAGCAGCTTAGCCCAGGGTAAGGGCAATGAGCAGTTCTTC	CASSLAQGKGNEQFF
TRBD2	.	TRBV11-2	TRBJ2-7	TGTGCCAGCAGCTCCCGGCTAGCGGGGGAGCAGTACTTC	CASSSRLAGEQYF
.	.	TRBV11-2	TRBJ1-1	TGTGCCAGCCCCCTCGACGGAGGCACTGAAGCTTTCTTT	CASPLDGGTEAFF
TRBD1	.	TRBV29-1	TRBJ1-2	TGCAGCGTTGCCCAGGGGGCAGGCGGCTACACCTTC	CSVAQGAGGYTF
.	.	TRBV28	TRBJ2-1	TGTGCCAGCAGCTCAGGGGGGGACATAGGCAATGAGCAGTTCTTC	CASSSGGDIGNEQFF
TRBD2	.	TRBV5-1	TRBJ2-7	TGCGCCAGCAGCTTTGATTTGCGGGGGGCCTCCGAGCAGTACTTC	CASSFDLRGASEQYF
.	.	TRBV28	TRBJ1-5	TGTGCCAGCAGTTTATTTGGGGATATCAGCAATCAGCCCCAGCATTTT	CASSLFGDISNQPQHF
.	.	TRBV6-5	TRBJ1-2	TGTGCCAGCAGTAGGGATCGACAGGTGGGAGGCTACACCTTC	CASSRDRQVGGYTF
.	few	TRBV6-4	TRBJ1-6	TGTGCCAGCAGTGTCAAGGACAATTCACCCCTCCACTTT	CASSVKDNSPLHF
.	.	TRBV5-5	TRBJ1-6	TGTGCCAGCAGAAACCGGGAAGCCTATAATTCACCCCTCCACTTT	CASRNREAYNSPLHF
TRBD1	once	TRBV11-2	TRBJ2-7	TGTGCCAGCAGCTTCGGGACAGCCAGTAAGTTTAGCTCCTACGAGCAGTACTTC	CASSFGTASKFSSYEQYF
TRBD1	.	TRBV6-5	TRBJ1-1	TGTGCCAGCAGAGCAGGGGGCAAGAACACTGAAGCTTTCTTT	CASRAGGKNTEAFF
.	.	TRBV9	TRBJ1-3	TGTGCCAGCAGCCCCGGGCGGGCTCACTCTGGAAACACCATATATTTT	CASSPGRAHSGNTIYF
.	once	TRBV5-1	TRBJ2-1	TGCGCCAGCAGCTTGATGACCAATGAGCAGTTCTTC	CASSLMTNEQFF
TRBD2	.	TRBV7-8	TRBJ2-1	TGTGCCAGCAGCGTCCGGGGGGCCTACAATGAGCAGTTCTTC	CASSVRGAYNEQFF
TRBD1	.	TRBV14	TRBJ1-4	TGTGCCAGCAGCCAAGTTGCCCAAATGACAGGGTCGGCCGTAAGGGGGGAAAAACTGTTTTTT	CASSQVAQMTGSAVRGEKLFF
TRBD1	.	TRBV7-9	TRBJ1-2	TGTGCCAGCAGCTTGGGGGAGACAGGGAAGGAGAGCTACACCTTC	CASSLGETGKESYTF
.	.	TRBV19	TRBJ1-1	TGTGCCAGTAGTGTTTCAGGGCGGAACACTGAAGCTTTCTTT	CASSVSGRNTEAFF
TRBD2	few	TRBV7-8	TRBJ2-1	TGTGCCAGCAGCCCACCACTACGACTAGCGGGGAGCTCCTACAATGAGCAGTTCTTC	CASSPPLRLAGSSYNEQFF
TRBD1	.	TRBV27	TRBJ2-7	TGTGCCAGCAGTTTCCTATACAGGGGGCGATGGGAGCAGTACTTC	CASSFLYRGRWEQYF
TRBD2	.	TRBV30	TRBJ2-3	TGTGCCTGGAGTGTACGGGGGGGGCCTGTAGATACGCAGTATTTT	CAWSVRGGPVDTQYF
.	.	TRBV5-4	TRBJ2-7	TGTGCCAGCAGCTTGGTTGGCGACCTATTAGACGAGCAGTACTTC	CASSLVGDLLDEQYF
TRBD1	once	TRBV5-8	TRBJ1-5	TGTGCCAGCAACCTACGACAGGGCAGCCAGCCCCAGCATTTT	CASNLRQGSQPQHF
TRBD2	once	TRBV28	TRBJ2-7	TGTGCCAGCAGCCGCGGGAGTCCCTACGAGCAGTACTTC	CASSRGSPYEQYF
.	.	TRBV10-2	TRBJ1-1	TGCGCCAGCAAGTGGGGCACTGAAGCTTTCTTT	CASKWGTEAFF
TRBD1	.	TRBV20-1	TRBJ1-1	TGCAGTGCTGGAAGGGGGCCTGAAGCTTTCTTT	CSAGRGPEAFF
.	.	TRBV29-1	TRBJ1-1	TGCAGCGTTGTTGGGCAGGACCACGAAGCTTTCTTT	CSVVGQDHEAFF
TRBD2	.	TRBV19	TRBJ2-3	TGTGCCACTACCCCCGGGCTAGCGGAGAATACGCAGTATTTT	CATTPGLAENTQYF
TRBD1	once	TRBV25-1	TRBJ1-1	TGTGCCAGCGGACAGGCCAACACAGGGGACACTGAAGCTTTCTTT	CASGQANTGDTEAFF
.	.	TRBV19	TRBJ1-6	TGTGCCAGTCGGGACTCCTATAATTCACCCCTCCACTTT	CASRDSYNSPLHF
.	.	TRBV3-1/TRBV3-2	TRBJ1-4	TGTGCCAGCAGCCAAATGGGTGAAAAACTGTTTTTT	CASSQMGEKLFF
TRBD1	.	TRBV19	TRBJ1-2	TGTGCCAGTAGAGACGGACAGGGAGGTTATGGCTACACCTTC	CASRDGQGGYGYTF
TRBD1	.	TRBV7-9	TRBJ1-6	TGTGCCAGCAGCCCGGGACAGAGGGATTCACCCCTCCACTTT	CASSPGQRDSPLHF
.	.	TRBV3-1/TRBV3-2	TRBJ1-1	TGTGCCAGCAGCCAATTTGGGGCAGGGGCTAACACTGAAGCTTTCTTT	CASSQFGAGANTEAFF
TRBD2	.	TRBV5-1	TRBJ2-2	TGCGCCAGCAGCCAAGATACTAGCGGGGCAAACACCGGGGAGCTGTTTTTT	CASSQDTSGANTGELFF
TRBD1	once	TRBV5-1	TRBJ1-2	TGCGCCAGCAGCTTTACAGGGGACGGCTACACCTTC	CASSFTGDGYTF
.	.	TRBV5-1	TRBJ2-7	TGCGCCAGCAGCCCTCAGAGTAGCTCCTACGAGCAGTACTTC	CASSPQSSSYEQYF